The clone carrying this T cell receptor beta chain occurred once. Measured with immunoSEQ multiplex PCR; TCRdb has only the in-frame clones, and not every one. The repertoire holds millions of clones, with approximately 90% as singletons. The length of the CDR3 is 14 residues. CDR1 MNHEY and CDR2 SMNVEV come from the germline V gene (reference sequence). With 5 bases clipped from V and 3 bases from J, the junction kept 3 bases outside the gene matches. The data are from a study of shared clonotypes between healthy human individuals. Donors were Caucasian adults residing in Nashville, Tennessee, USA. This receptor was identified in a man between 18 and 29 years old in good health. This rearrangement joins TRBV27 to TRBJ2-7, with 11 bases identical to TRBD1. The material sequenced was naive CD4+ T cells sorted from blood. Stated subset: CD45RA+ positively selected. CDR3 nucleotides: TGTGCCAGCAGTCCGGGACAGGGGGTCTACGAGCAGTACTTC. It codes for CASSPGQGVYEQYF.